Presented here are 32 T cell receptor beta chains from one specimen sequenced in a study of long-term antiretroviral therapy in people with HIV. With survey level as its setting, the immunoSEQ assay was v3.0. The method was immunoSEQ multiplex PCR; TCRdb's version includes in-frame clones alone and lacks a portion of them. The table lists about 16,000 clones, approximately 87% of them singletons, with 12% in the top ten. The source was unsorted PBMCs, collected 0.7 years before starting antiretroviral therapy. These receptors were obtained from a man aged 45 to 65 with HIV.

The rearrangement joins TRBV7-9 to TRBJ2-7; no reliable D call. CDR1 and CDR2 from the germline V gene are SEHNR and FQNEAQ (reference sequence). V was pared by 3 bases and J by 1 base, with 4 bases between. This CDR3 is 12 amino acids long. DNA of the CDR3: TGTGCCAGCAGCTTTGGGTCCTACGAGCAGTACTTC. Its protein is CASSFGSYEQYF. Drawing the rest from reference TRBV7-9 and TRBJ2-7, the complete variable domain is DTGVSQNPRHKITKRGQNVTFRCDPISEHNRLYWYRQTLGQGPEFLTYFQNEAQLEKSRLLSDRFSAERPKGSFSTLEIQRTEQGDSAMYLCASSFGSYEQYFGPGTRLTVT.

The chain employs TRBV5-6 and TRBJ2-2; D gene unclear. The V end lost 3 bases, the J end lost 1 base, and 10 bases lay between the germline ends. Germline V gene lookup returns CDR1 SGHDT and CDR2 YYEEEE. The CDR3 is made up of 15 amino acids. CDR3 sequence: CASSSYPRNTGELFF. The CDR3 coding sequence is TGTGCCAGCAGCTCCTATCCCAGGAACACCGGGGAGCTGTTTTTT. Supplemented by reference TRBV5-6 and TRBJ2-2, the full variable domain reads DAGVTQSPTHLIKTRGQQVTLRCSPKSGHDTVSWYQQALGQGPQFIFQYYEEEERQRGNFPDRFSGHQFPNYSSELNVNALLLGDSALYLCASSSYPRNTGELFFGEGSRLTVL.

This rearrangement joins TRBV6-6 to TRBJ1-5; 7 bases agree with TRBD1. The trim removed 8 bases at V and 6 bases at J, leaving 10 bases unmatched. Germline V gene lookup returns CDR1 MNHNY and CDR2 SVGAGI (reference sequence). The CDR3 covers 14 residues. The CDR3 loop is CASGIQGIGQPQHF. CDR3 bases: TGTGCCAGCGGGATACAGGGGATAGGTCAGCCCCAGCATTTT.

The chain combines TRBV9 with TRBJ2-7; D gene uncertain. Trimming removed 4 bases at V and 0 bases at J, with 14 bases between. CDR1 is SGDLS and CDR2 is YYNGEE in the germline V gene. This CDR3 is built from 15 residues. The CDR3 loop is CASSMGLTTSYEQYF. The CDR3 DNA follows: TGTGCCAGCAGCATGGGCCTTACCACCTCCTACGAGCAGTACTTC.

This clone was counted once. The genes are TRBV11-2 and TRBJ1-5, with D possibly TRBD1 on 5 matching bases. Trimming cost V 3 bases and J 4 bases, with 10 bases left between them. CDR1 and CDR2 (germline): SGHAT, FQNNGV. The CDR3 is made up of 14 amino acids. CDR3 protein: CASSLGSGNQPQHF. In nucleotides, the CDR3 is TGTGCCAGCAGCTTGGGGTCAGGGAATCAGCCCCAGCATTTT.

The chain joins TRBV6-5 to TRBJ2-7, with D possibly TRBD2 on 5 matching bases. Germline assignment: CDR1 MNHEY and CDR2 SVGAGI. The CDR3 totals 14 residues. The V end was cut by 2 bases, the J end by 3 bases, with 11 bases between. This chain's CDR3 is CASSYGKTNYEQYF. The CDR3 bases are TGTGCCAGCAGTTACGGCAAGACTAACTACGAGCAGTACTTC.

This chain joins TRBV5-1 and TRBJ1-4; no reliable D call. V was clipped by 4 bases and J by 3 bases, with 13 bases between them. The CDR3 loop spans 15 amino acids. The germline V gene encodes CDR1 SGHRS and CDR2 YFSETQ. The CDR3, as DNA: TGCGCCAGCAGCCCGTTGTCGGGAGCTAATGAAAAACTGTTTTTT. It specifies CASSPLSGANEKLFF.

This chain links TRBV30 with TRBJ2-7; D might be TRBD2 (5 bases). Between the trimmed V and J ends, which lost 3 bases and 1 base, there was a span of 16 bases. The CDR3 sequence is 15 residues long. Germline V gene data show CDR1 as GTSNPN and CDR2 as SVGIG (reference sequence). This CDR3 is CAWREDSDESYEQYF. In DNA form, the CDR3 reads TGTGCCTGGAGGGAGGATTCGGACGAGTCCTACGAGCAGTACTTC.

The V and J genes are TRBV2 and TRBJ2-7; 14 nucleotides line up with TRBD2. CDR1 is SNHLY, CDR2 FYNNEI, per germline. CDR3 length: 15 residues. The V and J ends lost 1 base and 4 bases, in that order; junction bases with no gene match: 0. The CDR3 reads CASSEGLAGGYEQYF. Here the CDR3 DNA reads TGTGCCAGCAGTGAAGGACTAGCGGGGGGGTACGAGCAGTACTTC.

The chain employs TRBV28 and TRBJ1-2, with 11 nucleotides matching TRBD1. V was pared by 8 bases and J by 8 bases, with 4 bases of the junction left unmatched. The CDR3 has 12 residues. The V gene's germline CDR1 is MDHEN and CDR2 SYDVKM. CDR3: CASRRTGGGYTF. CDR3 in DNA: TGTGCCAGCCGGCGGACAGGGGGCGGCTACACCTTC.

The chain combines TRBV18 with TRBJ2-1; tentatively, D is TRBD1 (6 bases). CDR3 length: 15 residues. Germline V CDR1 and CDR2: KGHSH, LQKENI. V gave up 5 bases and J gave up 3 bases, with 14 bases separating them. In DNA form, the CDR3 reads TGTGCCAGCTCAATTTCATTGGACAGCTACAATGAGCAGTTCTTC. Its protein product is CASSISLDSYNEQFF.

V usage is TRBV7-2 and J usage is TRBJ2-3; 8 bases fit TRBD2. This CDR3 is 16 amino acids long. With 5 bases clipped from V and 4 bases from J, the junction kept 11 bases outside the gene matches. Per germline, CDR1 SGHTA and CDR2 FQGNSA. The chain's CDR3 is CASSGGHSGGADTQYF. CDR3 DNA sequence: TGTGCCAGCAGCGGAGGGCACTCCGGGGGGGCAGATACGCAGTATTTT.

V usage is TRBV5-6 and J usage is TRBJ2-7; 11 nucleotides match TRBD2. The germline V gene encodes CDR1 SGHDT and CDR2 YYEEEE. The CDR3 is 16 residues long. Unmatched junction bases numbered 10, after V lost 3 bases and J lost 5 bases. For the CDR3, the DNA is TGTGCCAGCAGCTCGAGATTAGCGGGGGGGCACGACGAGCAGTACTTC. Encoded protein: CASSSRLAGGHDEQYF.

The V call is TRBV27, the J call TRBJ1-1; 9 bases agree with TRBD1. V lost 5 bases, J lost 1 base, and 8 bases stayed unmatched. The CDR3 covers 16 residues. CDR1 and CDR2 (germline): MNHEY, SMNVEV (reference sequence). The CDR3 coding sequence is TGTGCCAGCAGTCATGACAGGGGGATGAGGAACACTGAAGCTTTCTTT. Residues: CASSHDRGMRNTEAFF.

The sample holds one count of this clone. This sequence joins TRBV5-4 and TRBJ1-4, with 7 bases matching TRBD1. V trimming: 5 bases; J trimming: 7 bases; junction bases outside the gene matches: 8. Germline loops: CDR1 SGHNT, CDR2 YYREEE (reference sequence). The CDR3 is made up of 14 amino acids. The CDR3 DNA reads TGTGCCAGCAGTACAGGGGATACGGGTGAAAAACTGTTTTTT. This translates into CASSTGDTGEKLFF.

Concerning this clone: Relative to the germline gene, one junction end is altered; a read error may explain this. V gene TRBV6-5 combines with J gene TRBJ2-1; D might be TRBD1 or TRBD2, each matching 5 bases. CDR1 and CDR2 (germline): MNHEY, SVGAGI. The CDR3 extends over 11 amino acids. The CDR3 sequence is CASTYGAKQFF. CDR3 bases: TGTGCCAGCACTTACGGGGCCAAGCAGTTCTTC.

This chain connects TRBV10-3 to TRBJ1-2; a weak D match, TRBD1 (5 bases). The germline V gene has CDR1 ENHRY and CDR2 SYGVKD. This CDR3 region has 16 residues. V lost 3 bases to trimming and J lost 7 bases, with 21 bases between them. The CDR3 sequence: CAISDPREGVSRGYTF. The CDR3 bases are TGTGCCATCAGTGACCCCAGGGAAGGGGTTTCTCGTGGCTACACCTTC.

This clone was seen just once. Here the CDR3 reads CASSHAGLAGNLEQFF. CDR3 DNA: TGCGCCAGCAGCCATGCGGGACTAGCGGGAAATCTTGAGCAGTTCTTC. The chain carries TRBV4-1 and TRBJ2-1; 13 bases map to TRBD2. The CDR3 is made up of 16 amino acids. V gave up 3 bases and J gave up 9 bases; unmatched junction bases: 8. CDR1 and CDR2 from the germline V gene are MGHRA and YSYEKL.

The chain recombines TRBV7-3 with TRBJ2-1; possibly TRBD1 for D (6 bases). Germline values: CDR1 SGHTA, CDR2 FQGTGA. Trimming took off 1 base at V and 4 bases at J, with 14 bases between the two ends. The CDR3 runs 16 residues. CDR3 in amino acids: CASSLNSAGAYNEQFF. DNA of the CDR3: TGTGCCAGCAGCTTAAATTCGGCAGGGGCTTACAATGAGCAGTTCTTC.

V gene TRBV5-8 combines with J gene TRBJ1-2; no clear D gene. Per germline, CDR1 SGHTS and CDR2 YDEGEE. This CDR3 region has 12 residues. Between the trimmed V and J ends, which lost 7 bases and 1 base, there was a span of 8 bases. The CDR3 region has the DNA TGTGCCAGCGCCTGGGGTAACTATGGCTACACCTTC. This gives the protein CASAWGNYGYTF. Together with reference TRBV5-8 and TRBJ1-2, the CDR3 gives the full variable domain: EAGVTQSPTHLIKTRGQQATLRCSPISGHTSVYWYQQALGLGLQFLLWYDEGEERNRGNFPPRFSGRQFPNYSSELNVNALELEDSALYLCASAWGNYGYTFGSGTRLTVV.

V and J are TRBV18 and TRBJ2-3; no clear D. The V end lost 6 bases, the J end lost 4 bases, and 8 bases lay between the germline ends. Germline assignment: CDR1 KGHSH and CDR2 LQKENI. The CDR3 totals 12 residues. Written as DNA, the CDR3 is TGTGCCAGCTCTGAACGAGCAGATACGCAGTATTTT. Translated, it gives CASSERADTQYF.

The chain joins TRBV30 to TRBJ2-7; 8 bases agree with TRBD1. This CDR3 has 12 residues. The ends lost 6 bases at V and 2 bases at J; junction bases unmatched: 3. The germline CDR1 and CDR2 sequences are GTSNPN and SVGIG (reference sequence). The CDR3 region has the DNA TGTGCCTGTGGACAGGGCCCCTACGAGCAGTACTTC. Encoded protein: CACGQGPYEQYF.

V gene TRBV5-6 combines with J gene TRBJ2-5; 9 nucleotides line up with TRBD2. The CDR3 length is 15 residues. The ends lost 7 bases at V and 5 bases at J; junction bases unmatched: 12. Germline assignment: CDR1 SGHDT and CDR2 YYEEEE. For the CDR3, the DNA is TGTGCCAGCTTTACGATAGCGGGGGTCGGGGAGACCCAGTACTTC. It is translated as CASFTIAGVGETQYF.

This clone appeared a single time. The chain joins TRBV27 to TRBJ1-1; the D gene is possibly TRBD1 (5 bases). The CDR3 spans 14 residues. Germline V gene data show CDR1 as MNHEY and CDR2 as SMNVEV (reference sequence). Trimming took 2 bases from V and 3 from J, leaving 10 bases between them. CDR3 in amino acids: CASSLTGVYTEAFF. CDR3 in DNA: TGTGCCAGCAGTTTAACAGGAGTTTACACTGAAGCTTTCTTT.

V and J are TRBV6-5 and TRBJ2-7, with D tentatively TRBD1 or TRBD2 (5 bases each). Trimming cost V 5 bases and J 3 bases, with 14 bases left between them. The CDR3 contains 14 residues. Germline-derived CDR1 and CDR2 are MNHEY and SVGAGI. The CDR3 is CASSRGPGGYEQYF. The CDR3 coding sequence is TGTGCCAGCAGTAGGGGCCCCGGAGGCTACGAGCAGTACTTC.

The chain recombines TRBV19 with TRBJ2-5; TRBD2 agrees at 9 bases. Germline-derived CDR1 and CDR2 are LNHDA and SQIVND (reference sequence). V dropped 5 bases and J dropped 4; count of bases not matched to a gene: 11. The CDR3 has 16 amino acids. This CDR3 reads CASSVPISGRRETQYF. In DNA, the CDR3 is TGTGCCAGTAGTGTCCCGATTAGCGGGAGAAGAGAGACCCAGTACTTC.

The rearrangement links TRBV11-2 to TRBJ1-1; D ambiguous. Trimming pared 2 bases from V and 1 base from J, leaving 5 bases between. In germline, CDR1 is SGHAT, CDR2 FQNNGV. CDR3 length: 13 residues. The CDR3 bases are TGTGCCAGCAGCTTAAGACAGAACACTGAAGCTTTCTTT. It translates to CASSLRQNTEAFF.

The table lists this clone with a count of one. The chain carries TRBV7-9 and TRBJ2-7, with a weak D call TRBD2 (5 bases). The CDR3 is 14 residues long. V was pared by 4 bases and J by 6 bases, with 16 bases between. Germline CDR1 is SEHNR and CDR2 is FQNEAQ (reference sequence). The CDR3 nucleotides are TGTGCCAGCAGCTCCCGACGGGTCAGCGGCGAGCAGTACTTC. This encodes CASSSRRVSGEQYF. Complete variable domain (other parts from reference TRBV7-9 and TRBJ2-7): DTGVSQNPRHKITKRGQNVTFRCDPISEHNRLYWYRQTLGQGPEFLTYFQNEAQLEKSRLLSDRFSAERPKGSFSTLEIQRTEQGDSAMYLCASSSRRVSGEQYFGPGTRLTVT.

This sequence joins TRBV6-6 and TRBJ1-1; unclear D gene. Germline V gives CDR1 MNHNY, CDR2 SVGAGI (reference sequence). This CDR3 has 12 amino acids. V was shortened by 5 bases and J by 1 base, with 5 bases between the two germline ends. CDR3 loop: CASSAPNTEAFF. In DNA form, the CDR3 reads TGTGCCAGCAGTGCCCCGAACACTGAAGCTTTCTTT.

The J gene is TRBJ1-2, the V gene TRBV5-1; tentative D call: TRBD1 (5 bases). Trimming pared 3 bases from V and 4 bases from J, leaving 16 bases between. CDR1 and CDR2 from the germline V gene are SGHRS and YFSETQ. The CDR3 length is 15 residues. CDR3 nucleotide sequence: TGCGCCAGCAGCTGGGGGGTCGGGGCCCCCTATGGCTACACCTTC. Amino acid sequence: CASSWGVGAPYGYTF. Full variable domain (rest looked up from reference TRBV5-1 and TRBJ1-2): KAGVTQTPRYLIKTRGQQVTLSCSPISGHRSVSWYQQTPGQGLQFLFEYFSETQRNKGNFPGRFSGRQFSNSRSEMNVSTLELGDSALYLCASSWGVGAPYGYTFGSGTRLTVV.

The J gene is TRBJ2-1, the V gene TRBV6-6; D may be TRBD1 or TRBD2 (6 bases each). V shed 2 bases and J shed 7 bases, with 12 bases lying between them. The germline V gene has CDR1 MNHNY and CDR2 SVGAGI (reference sequence). This CDR3 region has 14 residues. Here the CDR3 DNA reads TGTGCCAGCAGTTACACAGGGACTGCGAATGAGCAGTTCTTC. Protein product: CASSYTGTANEQFF.

This clone was seen once. This chain uses TRBV27 with TRBJ2-4, with D perhaps TRBD1 or TRBD2 (5 bases each). V lost 5 bases to trimming and J lost 0 bases, with 17 bases between them. In germline, CDR1 is MNHEY, CDR2 SMNVEV (reference sequence). The CDR3 consists of 17 residues. The CDR3 is CASSAYTGTLAKNIQYF. CDR3 bases: TGTGCCAGCAGTGCCTACACCGGGACCCTAGCCAAAAACATTCAGTACTTC.